This T cell receptor (beta chain) was retrieved from a study of OX40 agonist ivuxolimab in advanced cancers. Clones were read by immunoSEQ multiplex PCR, and TCRdb kept only the in-frame ones, dropping some. Here the sample spans about 64,000 clones, roughly nine tenths being singletons. CDR3 length equals 13 residues. Germline V lookup: CDR1 SGHNT, CDR2 YYREEE (reference sequence). The ends were cut back, 6 bases at V and 11 bases at J, with 17 bases in the middle. The gene calls are TRBV5-4 and TRBJ1-4; D is uncertain. The sequence came from an adult with an advanced solid tumor such as melanoma, head and neck, liver or kidney cancer. The specimen was CD4+ or CD8+ T cells sorted from blood, collected in a trial of the OX40 agonist ivuxolimab. For the CDR3, the DNA is TGTGCCAGCAATGGGCAGCCGGGTGAGAAACTGTTTTTT. This translates into CASNGQPGEKLFF. Full variable domain (remainder filled in from reference TRBV5-4 and TRBJ1-4): ETGVTQSPTHLIKTRGQQVTLRCSSQSGHNTVSWYQQALGQGPQFIFQYYREEENGRGNFPPRFSGLQFPNYSSELNVNALELDDSALYLCASNGQPGEKLFFGSGTQLSVL.